A single sample gave rise to the 6 T cell receptor beta chains below, sequenced in a study of OX40 agonist ivuxolimab in advanced cancers. Assay: immunoSEQ multiplex PCR; the TCRdb copy retains only in-frame clones and omits some. The sample has about 76,000 clones, around 89% seen once. Sequencing was performed on CD4+ or CD8+ T cells sorted from blood, taken in a trial of the OX40 agonist ivuxolimab. The receptor source for this set is an adult with an advanced solid tumor such as melanoma, head and neck, liver or kidney cancer.

This clone was detected once. This chain joins TRBV4-3 and TRBJ2-7; 9 positions agree with TRBD1. The germline V gene has CDR1 LGHNA and CDR2 YSLEER. The J segment lost 3 bases and the V segment lost 0 bases, leaving 6 bases of the junction unmatched. The CDR3 sequence is 16 residues long. The CDR3 reads CASSQEQGAAGYEQYF. CDR3 bases: TGCGCCAGCAGCCAAGAACAGGGGGCGGCCGGCTACGAGCAGTACTTC.

This chain joins TRBV6-5 and TRBJ1-3, with D perhaps TRBD1 (5 bases). The length of the CDR3 is 14 residues. V lost 6 bases to trimming and J lost 2 bases, with 11 bases between them. CDR1 is MNHEY and CDR2 is SVGAGI in the germline V gene. DNA for the CDR3: TGTGCCAGCAGGTCGCTGGGGGCTGGAAACACCATATATTTT. Its translation: CASRSLGAGNTIYF.

As regards this clone: A junction end diverges from the germline sequence, so it may reflect a read error. The sample holds other DNA sequences that translate to the same CDR3. This chain uses TRBV11-2 with TRBJ2-7, with 9 bases matching TRBD1. Germline V lookup: CDR1 SGHAT, CDR2 FQNNGV. The CDR3 runs 14 residues. In DNA form, the CDR3 reads TGCGCCAGCAGCTTAAAGGGACAGGGAGGCGAGCAGTACTTC. Protein product: CASSLKGQGGEQYF.

The CDR3: CSVSPTGVRETQYF. CDR3 in DNA: TGCAGCGTGTCACCGACTGGGGTCCGAGAGACCCAGTACTTC. The chain joins TRBV29-1 to TRBJ2-5; D unclear. This CDR3 is built from 14 residues. The germline CDR1 and CDR2 sequences are SQVTM and ANQGSEA. V was clipped by 6 bases and J by 4 bases, with 18 bases between them.

The gene calls are TRBV27 and TRBJ2-1, with 12 nucleotides matching TRBD2. The CDR3 is made up of 16 amino acids. J was trimmed by 2 bases and V by 5 bases; bases with no gene match: 4. CDR1 is MNHEY and CDR2 is SMNVEV in the germline V gene (reference sequence). The DNA for the CDR3 is TGTGCCAGCAGTCTAAGACTAGCGGGGGCCTACAATGAGCAGTTCTTC. This codes for CASSLRLAGAYNEQFF.

The chain uses TRBV7-2 and TRBJ2-3; TRBD2 matches at 8 bases. V gave up 4 bases and J gave up 3 bases; unmatched junction bases: 9. From germline, CDR1 is SGHTA and CDR2 FQGNSA. The CDR3 loop spans 16 amino acids. The CDR3 bases are TGTGCCAGCAGCTCCATGAGCGGGAGACAGACAGATACGCAGTATTTT. As protein: CASSSMSGRQTDTQYF.